This record looks at one T cell receptor beta chain sequence and its context. The source material, RNA transcripts, was used to amplify TCR beta CDR3 regions. Carried out on the TCR CDR3, a first-round RT-PCR used the HTBI primer set. A single record per CDR3 protein comes from TCRdb applying MiXCR to the multiplex PCR reads. The sample includes around 380,000 distinct CDR3 sequences, about 13% of them seen just once. The entry originates in a study of T cells in Graves' hyperthyroidism and ophthalmopathy. This receptor was obtained from a man aged 25-45 years with Graves' hyperthyroidism that later progressed to Graves' ophthalmopathy. Sequencing was performed on blood.

In DNA form, the CDR3 reads TGTGCTAGTGGTTTGGTACTCGGAGAGGCCAATCAGCCCCAGCATTTT. Amino acids: CASGLVLGEANQPQHF. The chain uses TRBV12-5 and TRBJ1-5; D call uncertain. The CDR3 has 16 residues. Trimming removed 0 bases at V and 3 bases at J, with 12 bases between. Germline V gives CDR1 LGHNT, CDR2 FRNRAP.